The following is a T cell receptor beta chain sequence with its context. The antigen remains undetermined. Generated by immunoSEQ multiplex PCR, the TCRdb table keeps only in-frame clones and is missing some. The repertoire holds 150,000 to 200,000 clones, with around 85% as singletons. The data were obtained in a study of cytomegalovirus exposure and HLA in healthy donors. Across the whole study: The approximately 660 first-cohort repertoires shared a platform with the 130 or so validation repertoires, as reported in a later analysis. Study-level findings and limits: Reported performance of the classifier showed diagnosis of cytomegalovirus status with high specificity and sensitivity. There were around 160 TCR beta chains listed as cytomegalovirus-associated.

Deletions cut 3 bases from V and 3 bases from J, with 14 bases between. CDR1 SGHRS and CDR2 YFSETQ come from the germline V gene. CDR3 size: 15 residues. Sequenced: PBMCs. This TCR was recovered from a man aged 18 to 30 in good health and CMV-seropositive. The chain combines TRBV5-1 with TRBJ2-3; maybe TRBD2 (6 bases). The CDR3 bases are TGCGCCAGCAGCTACGTTGGGCGGGGAACAGATACGCAGTATTTT. This translates into CASSYVGRGTDTQYF.